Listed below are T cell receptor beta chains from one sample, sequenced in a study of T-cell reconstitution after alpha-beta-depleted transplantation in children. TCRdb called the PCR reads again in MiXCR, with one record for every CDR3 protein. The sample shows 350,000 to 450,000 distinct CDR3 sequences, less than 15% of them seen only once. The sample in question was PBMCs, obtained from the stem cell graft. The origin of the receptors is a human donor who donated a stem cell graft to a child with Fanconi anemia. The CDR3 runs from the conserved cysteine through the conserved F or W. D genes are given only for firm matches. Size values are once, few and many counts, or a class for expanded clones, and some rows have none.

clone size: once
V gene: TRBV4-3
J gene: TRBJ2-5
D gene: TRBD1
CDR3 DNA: TGCGCCAGCAGCCAACTCCGGGACAGGGGGCAAGAGACCCAGTACTTC
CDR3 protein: CASSQLRDRGQETQYF

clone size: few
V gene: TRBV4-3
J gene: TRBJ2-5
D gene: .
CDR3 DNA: TGCGCCAGCAGCCAAGACCTTCCGTCTCCGACCCAGTACTTC
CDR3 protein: CASSQDLPSPTQYF

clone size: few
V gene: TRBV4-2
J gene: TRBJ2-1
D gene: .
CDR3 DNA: TGTGCCAGCAGCTACGGGACACTCAATGAGCAGTTCTTC
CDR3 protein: CASSYGTLNEQFF

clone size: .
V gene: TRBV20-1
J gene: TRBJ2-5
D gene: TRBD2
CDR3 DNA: TGCAGTACCTACCTAGGCGGGGGAGAGACCCAGTACTTC
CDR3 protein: CSTYLGGGETQYF

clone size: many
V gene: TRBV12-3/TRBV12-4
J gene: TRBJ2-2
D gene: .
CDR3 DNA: TGTGCCAGCATTCCGGACGGAGGTGTCACCGGGGAGCTGTTTTTT
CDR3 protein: CASIPDGGVTGELFF

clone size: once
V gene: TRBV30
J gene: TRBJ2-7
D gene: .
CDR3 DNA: TGTGCCTGGAGCGAAGGGTGGTACGAGCAGTACTTC
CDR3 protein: CAWSEGWYEQYF

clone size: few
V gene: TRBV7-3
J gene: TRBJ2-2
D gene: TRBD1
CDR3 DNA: TGTGCCAGCAGCTCAGGACAGGCGTACACCGGGGAGCTGTTTTTT
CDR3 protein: CASSSGQAYTGELFF

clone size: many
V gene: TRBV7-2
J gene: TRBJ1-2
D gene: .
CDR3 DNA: TGTGCCAGCAGCCGGGACGTCTATGGCTACACCTTC
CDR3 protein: CASSRDVYGYTF

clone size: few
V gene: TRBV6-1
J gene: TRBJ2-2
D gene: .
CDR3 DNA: TGTGCCAGCAGGCCCGCTTCGGCCGGGGAGCTGTTTTTT
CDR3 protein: CASRPASAGELFF

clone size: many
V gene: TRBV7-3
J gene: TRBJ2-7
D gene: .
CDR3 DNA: TGTGCCAGCAGCTTAATTGATGCGGCCCCGAAGTACTTC
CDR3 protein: CASSLIDAAPKYF

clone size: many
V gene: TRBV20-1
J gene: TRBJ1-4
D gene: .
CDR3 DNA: TGCAGTGCTAGATTAAGCCGGGACACAACTAATGAAAAACTGTTTTTT
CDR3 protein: CSARLSRDTTNEKLFF

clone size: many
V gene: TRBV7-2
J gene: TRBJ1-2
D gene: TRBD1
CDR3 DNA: TGTGCCAGCAGCCCGGGACAGATATATGGCTACACCTTC
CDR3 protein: CASSPGQIYGYTF

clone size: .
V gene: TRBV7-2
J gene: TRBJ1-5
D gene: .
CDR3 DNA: TGTGCCAGCAGCTTAGAGGCATTTGGTCAGCCCCAGCATTTT
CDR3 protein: CASSLEAFGQPQHF

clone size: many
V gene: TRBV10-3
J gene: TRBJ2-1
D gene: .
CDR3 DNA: TGTGCCATCAGTGAGTCGACCGTAAAGAATGAGCAGTTCTTC
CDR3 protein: CAISESTVKNEQFF

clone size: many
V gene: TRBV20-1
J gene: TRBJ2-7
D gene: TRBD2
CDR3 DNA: TGCAGTGCCCAGGCACTAGCGGGGGAGTACGAGCAGTACTTC
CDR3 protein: CSAQALAGEYEQYF

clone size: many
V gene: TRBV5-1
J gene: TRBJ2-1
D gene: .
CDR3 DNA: TGCGCCAGCAGCCAGGGACAAGTCTACAATGAGCAGTTCTTC
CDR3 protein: CASSQGQVYNEQFF

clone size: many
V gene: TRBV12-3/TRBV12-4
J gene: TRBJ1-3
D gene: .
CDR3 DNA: TGTGCCAGCAGACCGGAGATTTCTGGAAACACCATATATTTT
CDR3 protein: CASRPEISGNTIYF

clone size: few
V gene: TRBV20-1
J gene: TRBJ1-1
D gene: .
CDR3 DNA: TGCAGTGCGGATAGACGGGACACTGAAGCTTTCTTT
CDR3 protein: CSADRRDTEAFF

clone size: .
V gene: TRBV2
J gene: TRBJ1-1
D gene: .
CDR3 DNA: TGTGCCAGCAGTCTACACCAGAAAACGGCTGAAGCTTTCTTT
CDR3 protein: CASSLHQKTAEAFF

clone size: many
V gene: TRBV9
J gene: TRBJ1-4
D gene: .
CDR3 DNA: TGTGCCAGCAGCGGAGCCCGGGATGAAAAACTGTTTTTT
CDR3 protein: CASSGARDEKLFF

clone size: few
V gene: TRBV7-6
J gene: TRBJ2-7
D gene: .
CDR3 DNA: TGTGCCAGCAGCCCTTTGACAGGCTCCTACTACGAGCAGTACTTC
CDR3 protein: CASSPLTGSYYEQYF

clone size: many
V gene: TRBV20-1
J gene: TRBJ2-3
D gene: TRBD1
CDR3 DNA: TGCAGTGCCAAGGGCCTGAGGACAGGCCCAACAGATACGCAGTATTTT
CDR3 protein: CSAKGLRTGPTDTQYF